This record looks at one TCR beta chain sequence and its context. The antigen remains undetermined. A read error may produce the germline difference seen at one junction end. The sample belongs to a study of tumor and adjacent non-tumor tissue in lung cancer. Study at large: The patients, 10 or so men and 4 to 6 women, were roughly 30 to 76 with stage I to III disease.

Regarding the study as a whole: Higher tumor TCR diversity was associated with shorter survival.

Per the germline V gene, CDR1 is SGHNT and CDR2 is YYREEE (reference sequence). The CDR3 covers 15 residues. The template was RNA from unsorted bulk tissue. More than 3 cm separated this lung sample from the edge of the tumor. The library came from three nested PCR rounds adapted from ARM-PCR protocols. Each CDR3 protein gets one entry after TCRdb re-called the multiplex PCR reads with MiXCR. The sample shows about 100,000 distinct CDR3 sequences, 60% to 80% of them seen only once. Sequenced: distant non-tumor lung tissue. The TCR comes from a man aged 30 to 39 with non-small cell lung cancer. V is TRBV5-4 and J is TRBJ2-7; weak D call: TRBD2 (6 bases). CDR3 protein: CASSYGTSKNSEQYF. For the CDR3, the DNA is TGTGCTAGCAGCTACGGGACTTCGAAGAACAGTGAGCAGTACTTC.